The 6 T cell receptor beta chains presented below share a single source sample, sequenced in a study of T cells after posttransplantation cyclophosphamide. Generated by immunoSEQ multiplex PCR, the TCRdb table keeps only in-frame clones and is missing some. The sample records around 14,000 clones, 76% being singletons. The specimen sequenced was memory CD4+ T cells sorted from PBMCs. The receptors shown here come from a man aged 45-65 years.

The chain is built from TRBV5-4 and TRBJ1-2; D is possibly TRBD1 (5 bases). Germline V CDR1 and CDR2: SGHNT, YYREEE (reference sequence). This CDR3 has 14 residues. Between the trimmed V and J ends, which lost 2 bases and 7 bases, there was a span of 15 bases. CDR3 DNA: TGTGCCAGCAGCTTAGGGACTTCCGCGAGTGGCTACACCTTC. It is translated as CASSLGTSASGYTF.

The chain carries TRBV7-2 and TRBJ1-3; TRBD1 aligns across 8 bases. Looked up from germline, CDR1 is SGHTA and CDR2 is FQGNSA. Losses at the gene ends were 5 bases for V and 7 bases for J; bases not matched to a gene: 10. CDR3 size: 15 residues. The CDR3 here is CASSPSTGGGNTIYF. The CDR3 DNA reads as TGTGCCAGCAGCCCGAGCACAGGGGGAGGTAACACCATATATTTT.

The chain couples TRBV9 to TRBJ2-1, with 9 bases aligning to TRBD2. The CDR3 length is 15 residues. The V gene end was trimmed by 2 bases and the J gene end by 4 bases; junction bases not matched to a gene: 4. Germline V gives CDR1 SGDLS, CDR2 YYNGEE. CDR3 DNA: TGTGCCAGCAGCGTTAGTCTAGCGGGATACAATGAGCAGTTCTTC. Amino acids: CASSVSLAGYNEQFF.

V is TRBV29-1 and J is TRBJ2-3; 10 bases agree with TRBD2. The J segment lost 5 bases and the V segment lost 5 bases, leaving 10 bases of the junction unmatched. CDR3 length: 15 amino acids. Germline CDR1 reads SQVTM; CDR2 reads ANQGSEA. CDR3 loop: CSVQRSGGAVDTQYF. The CDR3 DNA reads TGCAGCGTTCAGAGGAGCGGGGGGGCAGTAGATACGCAGTATTTT.

This sequence joins TRBV11-2 and TRBJ1-1; D remains unclear. Trimming removed 5 bases from V and 3 bases from J, with 13 bases in between. Germline V gene lookup returns CDR1 SGHAT and CDR2 FQNNGV. The CDR3 totals 14 residues. CDR3 bases: TGTGCCAGCAGCCCCCGTCGGAGGGACACTGAAGCTTTCTTT. It codes for CASSPRRRDTEAFF.

The rearrangement joins TRBV19 to TRBJ1-5, with D maybe TRBD1 (6 bases). Trimming pared 5 bases from V and 2 bases from J, leaving 19 bases between. CDR3 length equals 17 residues. From germline, CDR1 is LNHDA and CDR2 SQIVND (reference sequence). The CDR3 region has the DNA TGTGCCAGTAGTGCTTTGGACAGCCACGCCGGCAATCAGCCCCAGCATTTT. Protein sequence: CASSALDSHAGNQPQHF.